This TCR beta chain was sequenced in a study of T cells in Graves' hyperthyroidism and ophthalmopathy. This clonotype was recorded at least ten times. Its target is unknown. The CDR3 is 15 amino acids. Trimming pared 1 base from V and 8 bases from J, leaving 15 bases between. Study-level findings and limits: The model anticipated ophthalmopathy a median around six months pre-onset.

Lactation, pregnancy, other autoimmune disease or uncontrolled infection excluded patients. RNA transcripts served as the template for amplifying TCR beta CDR3 regions. First-round RT-PCR of the TCR CDR3 relied on the HTBI primer set. One entry per CDR3 protein results from TCRdb running MiXCR on the multiplex PCR reads. Of 690,000 or so distinct CDR3 sequences listed, over 15% are singletons. The receptor comes from a woman aged 50 to 60 with Graves' hyperthyroidism that later progressed to Graves' ophthalmopathy. Specimen: blood. The J gene is TRBJ2-1, the V gene TRBV12-3 or TRBV12-4; D ambiguous. The CDR3 DNA sequence: TGTGCCAGCAGTTTAGGCCCGGGTTCGATGGATGAGCAGTTCTTC. Translated: CASSLGPGSMDEQFF.